The next 20 T cell receptor beta chains were all read from a single sample in a study of response to subunit inactivated influenza vaccine. TCRdb processed the RT-PCR reads anew with MiXCR; each CDR3 protein has one entry. Of about 240,000 distinct CDR3 sequences in the sample, approximately 12% were seen once. Sequenced here: non-naive T cells sorted from PBMCs, sampled around 14 days before vaccination. The source is a man in his forties or fifties who received an inactivated influenza vaccine.

The table lists this clonotype with a few counts. The chain has TRBV6-4 and TRBJ2-1; TRBD2 agrees at 14 bases. The CDR3 has 17 residues. V shed 4 bases, J shed 7 bases, and the junction held 9 bases outside the gene matches. From germline, CDR1 is MRHNA and CDR2 SNTAGT. The CDR3 coding sequence is TGTGCCAGCAGTGCCAAATGGACTAGCGGGGGGATTAATGAGCAGTTCTTC. Its translation: CASSAKWTSGGINEQFF.

This clonotype was picked up a small number of times. The genes are TRBV12-3 or TRBV12-4 and TRBJ2-5, with D perhaps given as TRBD1 or TRBD2 (5 bases each). The V end was cut by 10 bases, the J end by 2 bases, with 26 bases between. The CDR3 is 17 amino acids. The CDR3 region has the DNA TGTGCCATCACGAACCCATTCCGCCGGGACGATCAAGAGACCCAGTACTTC. Protein sequence: CAITNPFRRDDQETQYF.

The chain links TRBV2 to TRBJ1-6, with D maybe TRBD1 (6 bases). From germline, CDR1 is SNHLY and CDR2 FYNNEI. Trimming pared 7 bases from V and 7 bases from J, leaving 14 bases between. This CDR3 contains 14 residues. CDR3 loop: CASTLDRSNSPLHF. CDR3 coding DNA: TGTGCCAGCACTTTGGACAGATCAAATTCACCCCTCCACTTT. Together with reference TRBV2 and TRBJ1-6, the CDR3 gives the full variable domain: EPEVTQTPSHQVTQMGQEVILRCVPISNHLYFYWYRQILGQKVEFLVSFYNNEISEKSEIFDDQFSVERPDGSNFTLKIRSTKLEDSAMYFCASTLDRSNSPLHFGNGTRLTVT.

The gene calls are TRBV7-2 and TRBJ2-1, with 13 nucleotides matching TRBD2. Germline-derived CDR1 and CDR2 are SGHTA and FQGNSA. V was pared by 5 bases and J by 2 bases, with 3 bases of the junction left unmatched. The CDR3 length is 16 residues. The CDR3 coding sequence is TGTGCCAGCAGCAAACTAGCGGGAGGGCCCTACAATGAGCAGTTCTTC. This codes for CASSKLAGGPYNEQFF. The variable domain in full, completed from reference TRBV7-2 and TRBJ2-1, reads GAGVSQSPSNKVTEKGKDVELRCDPISGHTALYWYRQSLGQGLEFLIYFQGNSAPDKSGLPSDRFSAERTGGSVSTLTIQRTQQEDSAVYLCASSKLAGGPYNEQFFGPGTRLTVL.

V usage is TRBV10-3 and J usage is TRBJ2-7; TRBD1 aligns across 7 bases. Germline CDR1 reads ENHRY; CDR2 reads SYGVKD. The CDR3 loop spans 13 amino acids. Trimming removed 4 bases from V and 6 bases from J; junction bases left unmatched: 6. The CDR3 bases are TGTGCCATCAGTGGGAGACAGGGCGGCGAGCAGTACTTC. It specifies CAISGRQGGEQYF.

The rearrangement links TRBV11-2 to TRBJ2-7, with 7 bases lining up with TRBD2. The CDR3 sequence is 13 residues long. Looked up from germline, CDR1 is SGHAT and CDR2 is FQNNGV. V was pared by 4 bases and J by 7 bases, with 7 bases of the junction left unmatched. The CDR3 DNA sequence: TGTGCCAGCAGCTACGGGGAGGGCCGGGAGCAGTACTTC. This gives the protein CASSYGEGREQYF.

This clonotype appeared many times. This chain joins TRBV5-5 and TRBJ1-4; 7 bases are shared with TRBD1. V was clipped by 1 base and J by 4 bases; unmatched bases: 4. Germline CDR1 and CDR2: SGHKS and YYEKEE (reference sequence). The CDR3 is 15 amino acids. Here the CDR3 DNA reads TGTGCCAGCAGCTTGAAGGGGGCCTTTAATGAAAAACTGTTTTTT. This encodes CASSLKGAFNEKLFF. The full variable domain, its missing parts supplied by reference TRBV5-5 and TRBJ1-4, is DAGVTQSPTHLIKTRGQQVTLRCSPISGHKSVSWYQQVLGQGPQFIFQYYEKEERGRGNFPDRFSARQFPNYSSELNVNALLLGDSALYLCASSLKGAFNEKLFFGSGTQLSVL.

Ten or more counts support this clonotype. This chain connects TRBV5-1 to TRBJ2-4; D might be TRBD1 or TRBD2, each matching 5 bases. The CDR3 totals 14 residues. V shed 6 bases and J shed 8 bases, with 18 bases lying between them. CDR1 is SGHRS and CDR2 is YFSETQ in the germline V gene. This chain's CDR3 is CASNRDGNGDIQYF. CDR3 DNA: TGCGCCAGCAACCGGGACGGGAACGGTGACATTCAGTACTTC.

The chain couples TRBV19 to TRBJ1-1, with D possibly TRBD1 on 5 matching bases. Trimming took 10 bases from V and 7 from J, leaving 31 bases between them. The CDR3 contains 17 residues. Germline CDR1 is LNHDA and CDR2 is SQIVND (reference sequence). The CDR3 spells CATTPPGGKLGYGEAFF. In DNA form, the CDR3 reads TGTGCCACTACGCCGCCGGGGGGGAAGTTAGGTTACGGTGAAGCTTTCTTT. The whole variable domain, filled in from reference TRBV19 and TRBJ1-1, reads DGGITQSPKYLFRKEGQNVTLSCEQNLNHDAMYWYRQDPGQGLRLIYYSQIVNDFQKGDIAEGYSVSREKKESFPLTVTSAQKNPTAFYLCATTPPGGKLGYGEAFFGQGTRLTVV.

This chain joins TRBV7-2 and TRBJ2-4; 9 bases line up with TRBD1. The germline V gene encodes CDR1 SGHTA and CDR2 FQGNSA. There are 16 residues in the CDR3. V dropped 1 base and J dropped 1; count of bases not matched to a gene: 2. CDR3 residues: CASSLVQGAAKNIQYF. The CDR3 DNA sequence: TGTGCCAGCAGCTTAGTACAGGGGGCCGCCAAAAACATTCAGTACTTC.

This clonotype was seen many times. The V and J genes are TRBV4-1 and TRBJ1-1, with unresolved D. The V and J ends lost 1 base and 0 bases respectively, with 24 bases between them. The CDR3 has 20 amino acids. Germline CDR1 is MGHRA and CDR2 is YSYEKL. CDR3 bases: TGCGCCAGCAGCCAAGTTTCCGCGTCGGGAAGGTATTTTTTGAACACTGAAGCTTTCTTT. Translation: CASSQVSASGRYFLNTEAFF.

The chain has TRBV15 and TRBJ2-5; D gene ambiguous. V shed 1 base and J shed 4 bases, with 7 bases lying between them. The CDR3 is 13 residues long. In germline, CDR1 is LNHNV, CDR2 YYDKDF (reference sequence). The CDR3 DNA is TGTGCCACCAGCAGAGTGGGGTCAGAGACCCAGTACTTC. Its protein product is CATSRVGSETQYF.

This clonotype was detected only a few times. The CDR3 DNA sequence: TGTGCCAGCAGCTTTCAGGGCCAGAGCTCTGGAAACACCATATATTTT. It is translated as CASSFQGQSSGNTIYF. The chain is built from TRBV7-2 and TRBJ1-3; perhaps TRBD1 as D (5 bases). Germline CDR1 reads SGHTA; CDR2 reads FQGNSA. Trimming shortened V by 3 bases and J by 0 bases, and 12 bases separated the two germline ends. This CDR3 region has 16 residues.

This clonotype came up a few times. The genes are TRBV7-2 and TRBJ2-5, with D tentatively TRBD1 (5 bases). Germline CDR1 and CDR2: SGHTA and FQGNSA. This CDR3 is 15 amino acids long. V was shortened by 0 bases and J by 5 bases, with 13 bases between the two germline ends. The CDR3 protein is CASSLARSSGETQYF. As DNA, the CDR3 is TGTGCCAGCAGCTTAGCGAGGAGTTCAGGGGAGACCCAGTACTTC.

This clonotype was observed a handful of times. The chain couples TRBV4-2 to TRBJ2-7; TRBD1 might be the D (6 bases). The germline CDR1 and CDR2 sequences are LGHNA and YNFKEQ. Trimming left V 0 bases short and J 0 bases short, with 9 bases between. The length of the CDR3 is 15 residues. CDR3 sequence: CASSQDRDTSYEQYF. CDR3 DNA: TGTGCCAGCAGCCAAGATAGGGACACCTCCTACGAGCAGTACTTC.

The chain has TRBV29-1 and TRBJ1-3, with 7 bases fitting TRBD1. CDR3 size: 13 residues. Germline values: CDR1 SQVTM, CDR2 ANQGSEA. Unmatched junction bases numbered 3, after V lost 7 bases and J lost 0 bases. The CDR3 DNA reads as TGCAGCGGCCAGGGGGGCTCTGGAAACACCATATATTTT. It yields the protein CSGQGGSGNTIYF. Supplemented by reference TRBV29-1 and TRBJ1-3, the full variable domain reads SAVISQKPSRDICQRGTSLTIQCQVDSQVTMMFWYRQQPGQSLTLIATANQGSEATYESGFVIDKFPISRPNLTFSTLTVSNMSPEDSSIYLCSGQGGSGNTIYFGEGSWLTVV.

In this sample, this clonotype turned up many times. V and J are TRBV5-1 and TRBJ2-5; 14 bases are a match to TRBD2. Losses at the gene ends were 4 bases for V and 4 bases for J; bases not matched to a gene: 3. Germline loops: CDR1 SGHRS, CDR2 YFSETQ. This CDR3 has 15 residues. The CDR3 region is CASSPGLAGGETQYF. CDR3 nucleotide sequence: TGCGCCAGCAGCCCCGGACTAGCGGGAGGAGAGACCCAGTACTTC.

In its sample, this clonotype was seen a few times. The chain combines TRBV6-1 with TRBJ2-2, with D perhaps matching TRBD2 (6 bases). The germline CDR1 and CDR2 sequences are MNHNS and SASEGT. The CDR3 is 14 residues long. V shed 4 bases and J shed 10 bases, with 16 bases lying between them. The CDR3: CASSGGTDQAELFF. The CDR3 DNA reads TGTGCCAGCAGTGGCGGGACCGATCAGGCGGAGCTGTTTTTT.

J is TRBJ2-1 and V is TRBV20-1, with 8 bases that match TRBD2. Germline lookup yields CDR1 DFQATT and CDR2 SNEGSKA (reference sequence). The junction had 9 bases not matched to a gene; V was cut back by 5 bases and J by 0 bases. The CDR3 totals 16 residues. The CDR3 sequence is CSAPSGSPSSYNEQFF. For the CDR3, the DNA is TGCAGTGCTCCTAGCGGGTCCCCGAGCTCCTACAATGAGCAGTTCTTC.

The gene calls are TRBV12-3 or TRBV12-4 and TRBJ1-2, with a tentative D call TRBD1 (5 bases). The V and J ends lost 5 bases and 8 bases respectively, with 9 bases between them. There are 11 residues in the CDR3. Here the CDR3 DNA reads TGTGCCAGCAGTGCGAAGGGGGGCTACACCTTC. Amino acid sequence: CASSAKGGYTF.